This T cell receptor beta chain was documented in a study of cytomegalovirus exposure and HLA in healthy donors (TCRdb year 2017). A note on the overall study: An earlier analysis of around 600 of the donors reported 250 to 350 Gb of sequence data and more than 90 million unique TCR beta sequences from about 179 million T cells. An early release that covered about 600 HLA-typed donors contained 250 to 350 gigabases of sequencing data and around 80 million unique TCR sequences. Among the roughly 400 genotyped donors, more than 70% belonged to the genetic ancestry cluster associated with self-reported Caucasian donors. The study aimed to test whether signatures of past pathogen exposure could be identified by cataloging public T cell receptors. Using immunosequencing, the study profiled T cell repertoires from 500 to 800 subjects and related those repertoires to cytomegalovirus serostatus. Besides the first cohort of 666 subjects, a separate validation cohort made up of about 120 different subjects was used. The study combined high-throughput TCR immunosequencing, statistical association of individual TCRs with disease status, and machine learning to predict cytomegalovirus infection status. To study patterns of TCR occurrence, a later analysis re-analyzed previously published TCR beta repertoires from under 750 donors and added high-resolution HLA genotyping. In the later analysis, no new phenotypic data were used to find candidate immune exposures; instead, reliance was placed on TCR beta sequences and their occurrence across donors. An earlier analysis of several hundred of the donors used high-throughput TCR beta sequencing to judge whether each TCR beta V gene segment behaved as functional or pseudogenic. Donor age, sex, ethnicity and CMV serostatus were collected together with the repertoire data. A later genetic analysis used genome-wide SNP genotypes for about 65% of the 666 donors, treating that subset as a discovery cohort. All discovery cohort repertoires had been generated using a single sequencing platform. HLA typing covered class I and class II loci at four-digit resolution. The number of donors typed differed by locus, with roughly 620-630 for A, B, C, DRB1 and DQB1, roughly 520 for DQA1, under 610 for DPA1, and some 470 for DPB1. Roughly 5 DR-DQ haplotypes were handled as single units for association and clustering because linkage in the cohort was strong. Among 350 to 400 genotyped donors of the cohort, an average of 235,054 unique TCR beta nucleotide sequences were sequenced per donor, roughly 20% of them non-productive. Paper-wide results and their limitations: The earlier analysis of approximately 560 of the donors excluded some 15 rarely observed V segments, including chromosome 9 orphons, because counts were too low. A later analysis found that HLA-associated TCR beta chains were more clonally expanded and had lower generation probabilities than equally common non-associated chains. The study listed 150 to 200 TCR beta chains as associated with cytomegalovirus. At a false discovery rate of 0.05, a later analysis linked 15,000 to 20,000 TCR beta sequences to specific HLA alleles. The authors suggested that the approach could potentially be generalized to other disease states and immunological phenotypes. Broadly in line with IMGT annotations, most TCR beta V segments showed up in productive rearrangements about 90% or about 30% of the time in an earlier analysis of some 590 of the donors. V-gene and J-gene trimming of TCR beta chains was associated with a missense DCLRE1C variant in a later genetic analysis, and the association was replicated in an independent cohort. A further reported finding was that TCR beta sequences accurately predicted the HLA-A and HLA-B alleles for most subjects in the first cohort. In a later genetic analysis, fewer N-insertions in productive TCRs were reported among donors in an Asian-associated ancestry cluster than the roughly 670-donor mean. Most CMV-associated TCR beta chains appeared to be HLA-restricted in a later analysis, and the HLA associations seemed to be driven largely by CMV exposure. While some public TCRs were present in many individuals, most TCR sequences turned up only very rarely across donors. Because the 87-base-pair reads could not distinguish some IMGT-functional V segments, including TRBV6-2 and TRBV6-3, those segments were excluded. A later analysis found that TCR association rates varied across HLA loci, with DRB1 alleles showing the most associated TCRs and HLA-C alleles the fewest. In vitro tests confirmed that a few of the cytomegalovirus-associated TCR beta chains recognize cytomegalovirus antigens. Immune exposure information for the cohort was limited to CMV serostatus. A cluster of highly shared sequence variants was judged likely to be a technical artifact of the sequencing pipeline. Only TCR beta chains were sequenced in this cohort, and the absence of alpha or paired-chain data limited detectable features. The classifier was reported to diagnose cytomegalovirus status with high specificity and sensitivity in both the original and validation cohorts. In a later analysis, several top co-occurrence clusters were reported to appear linked to parvovirus B19, influenza, CMV and Epstein-Barr virus. Because some donors lacked HLA typing at each locus, the association tests relied only on the typed subset. Sequencing depth was assumed to be roughly uniform across donors in the presence/absence analyses, though that assumption may not hold. When HLA alleles, especially DR and DQ, strongly co-occurred, attributing TCR associations to individual alleles was difficult. Linkage disequilibrium might explain the correlated functional status among segregating V segments, but an unknown experimental factor could not be ruled out.

The library was made by the immunoSEQ multiplex PCR assay. The multiplex PCR relied on a mix of 60 forward primers for TCR Vbeta segments and 13 reverse primers for TCR Jbeta segments. A multiplex PCR assay on genomic DNA amplified the CDR3 region of rearranged TCR beta genes. Amplified TCR beta libraries were sequenced as 87-base-pair reads on the Illumina HiSeq System. Under the source paper's analysis protocol: In a later analysis, tens of millions of unique TCR beta chains were counted across the 500 to 700 repertoires, and around 10 million of these chains were shared by at least two donors. Raw reads were error-corrected and collapsed into unique sequences by a nearest-neighbor algorithm in which closely related sequences were merged to remove PCR and sequencing errors. Alignment of CDR3 sequences to IMGT reference sequences was used to assign V, D and J gene segments. For a sequence to be retained, at least a six-nucleotide match to both a V gene segment and a J gene segment was required. Rearrangements were classified as productive when the CDR3 lacked stop codons and remained in frame with V and J, and all other rearrangements were classified as non-productive. CDR3 was defined by IMGT convention, running from the second conserved V-encoded cysteine to the conserved J-encoded phenylalanine. Sequences without an unambiguous match to a single V gene segment were excluded from the earlier analysis of almost 600 of the donors. In an earlier analysis of more than 500 of the donors, a V segment was called functional when productive rearrangements were above 56.7%, and segregating when the standard deviation between donors exceeded 5%. A statistical classification framework was developed to diagnose cytomegalovirus status using the catalog of TCR beta chain sequences. In a later analysis, TCR nucleotide sequences were compared against IMGT/GENE-DB human TR gene sequences so that V and J genes could be assigned. A later analysis assigned CDR3 sequences and most-parsimonious VDJ recombination scenarios with the TCRdist pipeline. In a later analysis, each TCR beta chain was defined by its CDR3 amino acid sequence together with its V-gene family, and reads lacking a unique V-gene family were excluded. As a way to deal with suspected cross-contamination and a sequencing artifact, a later analysis dropped 640 or so nucleotide sequences that were highly shared and had low generation probability. A later analysis calculated a clonal expansion index for each public chain from normalized within-repertoire ranks of inferred template counts. Generation probabilities in a later analysis came from a VDJ recombination model fitted to out-of-frame rearrangements, and those results were checked against IGoR. In a later analysis, hypergeometric tests were used to score TCR-TCR, TCR-HLA and TCR-CMV co-occurrence, with a repertoire-size bias correction applied to TCR pairs. In a later analysis, false discovery rates were estimated by permuting HLA or CMV assignments 20 times. In a later analysis, co-occurring TCRs were grouped with DBSCAN, and TCRdist sequence similarity was added when clustering was performed within HLA-allele-positive subsets. Repertoires with fewer than 30,000 or more than 120,000 public chains were left out of co-occurrence clustering, as were several repertoires with anomalous nucleotide sharing. TCRdb re-hosts the immuneACCESS table, in-frame sequences only. Its copies lack some clones; in the studies checked, an unresolved V gene accounts for under half of them, and the cause for the rest is not known. That table gives V, J and clone size, and the DNA gave D and trimming. This sample comprises around 110,000 clones, around 10% of them detected only once. Jointly, the top ten make up 3% of the sample.

This clone was seen a handful of times. No cognate antigen has been identified for it. Within one base of it there is no much larger clone, and no base qualities were kept. V loses 2 bases of germline sequence and J loses 0 bases, and the interval between the two ends is 8 bases. Reading the germline V gene gives CDR1 MNHNS and CDR2 SASEGT. The CDR3 runs 16 residues from the cysteine to the phenylalanine. CDR3 DNA is the only sequence kept; it has 48 bases, read in frame from the first base. In total, 630 or so healthy bone marrow donors made up the cohort. All cohort members were sampled while nominally healthy, although unrecorded immune exposures were likely present. The donor was CMV seronegative and was included in the group of a few hundred seronegative cohort members. Every donor gave a peripheral blood sample, and the peripheral blood mononuclear cells from that sample were used for TCR beta sequencing. The Qiagen DNeasy Blood Extraction Kit was used to extract genomic DNA from the blood cell samples.

Sequenced material: PBMCs. The TCR comes from a man aged 30-40 years in good health and CMV-seronegative. The chain was built from TRBV6-1 and TRBJ2-6, with the D gene too uncertain to name. The CDR3 protein: CASSEQASSGANVLTF. The nucleotide sequence is given as TGTGCCAGCAGTGAACAGGCGAGCTCTGGGGCCAACGTCCTGACTTTC.